Below, 25 T cell receptor beta chains from the same sample are listed, as sequenced in a study of T cells in Graves' hyperthyroidism and ophthalmopathy. The TCR beta CDR3 regions underwent amplification using RNA transcripts as the source. A set of HTBI primers served as the primers for a first-round RT-PCR of the TCR CDR3. TCRdb reprocessed the multiplex PCR reads with MiXCR, giving one entry per CDR3 protein. The sample holds more than 650,000 distinct CDR3 sequences, around 15% seen once. The sequenced material came from blood. Receptors were obtained from a woman aged 18-29 years with Graves' hyperthyroidism.

This clonotype has ten or more counts. V gene TRBV12-3 or TRBV12-4 combines with J gene TRBJ2-7; 9 bases line up with TRBD1. There are 14 residues in the CDR3. Trimming took 1 base from V and 7 from J; bases not matched to a gene: 5. CDR3 region: CASSLDRGLREQYF. For the CDR3, the DNA is TGTGCCAGCAGTTTAGACAGGGGGCTGCGAGAGCAGTACTTC.

This clonotype was observed a few times. This chain uses TRBV24-1 with TRBJ2-2; 10 positions agree with TRBD2. The V and J ends lost 9 bases and 5 bases, in that order; junction bases with no gene match: 11. CDR3 length equals 16 residues. The germline CDR1 and CDR2 sequences are KGHDR and SFDVKD. The CDR3 nucleotides read TGTGCCACCCAGGGTGCTAGCGGGAGAAGGACCGGGGAGCTGTTTTTT. It codes for CATQGASGRRTGELFF.

This clonotype was seen many times. The gene calls are TRBV28 and TRBJ2-7; weak D call: TRBD2 (5 bases). The CDR3 is 16 amino acids. Trimming removed 3 bases at V and 6 bases at J, with 21 bases between. Germline V gene sequence: CDR1 MDHEN, CDR2 SYDVKM. The chain's CDR3 is CASSFMGERLLSEQYF. The CDR3 DNA follows: TGTGCCAGCAGTTTCATGGGTGAAAGACTACTAAGCGAGCAGTACTTC.

J is TRBJ1-6 and V is TRBV27; no clear D gene. Germline CDR1 is MNHEY and CDR2 is SMNVEV (reference sequence). The CDR3 consists of 12 residues. The V gene lost 3 bases and the J gene lost 5 bases, with 2 bases spanning the gap. The CDR3 nucleotides are TGTGCCAGCAGTTTTCATAATTCACCCCTCCACTTT. Its translation: CASSFHNSPLHF.

This clonotype has ten or more counts. This chain links TRBV7-8 with TRBJ2-7; D remains ambiguous. Germline values: CDR1 SGHVS, CDR2 FQNEAQ. V lost 4 bases and J lost 0, with 13 bases in between. The CDR3 totals 15 residues. The CDR3 DNA follows: TGTGCCAGCAGCTCACAAAAGACACGCTCCTACGAGCAGTACTTC. Its protein is CASSSQKTRSYEQYF.

This clonotype has more than one count but fewer than ten. V is TRBV20-1 and J is TRBJ2-2, with 8 bases identical to TRBD2. V dropped 4 bases and J dropped 7; count of bases not matched to a gene: 8. Germline values: CDR1 DFQATT, CDR2 SNEGSKA (reference sequence). The CDR3 contains 14 residues. The CDR3: CSAKQAGAGGELFF. The CDR3 nucleotides are TGCAGTGCTAAACAAGCGGGAGCTGGCGGGGAGCTGTTTTTT.

Many counts were recorded for this clonotype. The chain has TRBV2 and TRBJ1-5; D possibly corresponds to TRBD1 (6 bases). The CDR3 is 14 residues long. Germline CDR1 reads SNHLY; CDR2 reads FYNNEI. Trimming left V 6 bases short and J 7 bases short, with 16 bases between. In nucleotides, the CDR3 is TGTGCCAGCAGCCTAACAGGGATGGGACAGCCCCAGCATTTT. Its translation: CASSLTGMGQPQHF.

This clonotype was detected ten times or more. The chain employs TRBV20-1 and TRBJ2-1, with TRBD2 matching 9 bases. Germline-derived CDR1 and CDR2 are DFQATT and SNEGSKA (reference sequence). With 6 bases clipped from V and 4 bases from J, the junction kept 10 bases outside the gene matches. The CDR3 spans 15 residues. The CDR3 coding sequence is TGCAGTGCCGGTCCCTATAGCGGGGGTTACAATGAGCAGTTCTTC. Its translation: CSAGPYSGGYNEQFF.

This rearrangement joins TRBV7-9 to TRBJ2-2; no definite D call. Germline values: CDR1 SEHNR, CDR2 FQNEAQ (reference sequence). The CDR3 is 17 amino acids. Trimming cost V 1 base and J 2 bases, with 14 bases left between them. The CDR3 sequence: CASSLDVYSFNTGELFF. In DNA, the CDR3 is TGTGCCAGCAGCTTAGATGTTTATAGCTTTAACACCGGGGAGCTGTTTTTT.

The V call is TRBV29-1, the J call TRBJ2-7, with unresolved D. V lost 0 bases and J lost 5, with 5 bases in between. This CDR3 has 11 residues. Germline V lookup: CDR1 SQVTM, CDR2 ANQGSEA. CDR3 bases: TGCAGCGTTGAAGATCCGAACGAGCAGTACTTC. Its protein product is CSVEDPNEQYF.

This chain links TRBV6-1 with TRBJ1-1; tentatively, D is TRBD1 (5 bases). CDR3 size: 13 residues. V lost 2 bases to trimming and J lost 6 bases, with 10 bases between them. The germline CDR1 and CDR2 sequences are MNHNS and SASEGT. CDR3 protein: CASSEWGSPEAFF. The CDR3 DNA reads TGTGCCAGCAGTGAATGGGGGAGCCCTGAAGCTTTCTTT.

This clonotype was seen a single time. The chain joins TRBV13 to TRBJ1-3, with 8 bases matching TRBD1. The CDR3 extends over 15 amino acids. The ends lost 5 bases at V and 4 bases at J; junction bases unmatched: 7. Germline V gives CDR1 PRHDT, CDR2 FYEKMQ (reference sequence). The CDR3 DNA is TGTGCCAGCAGCCGGACAGGGACAGCAGGAAACACCATATATTTT. It is translated as CASSRTGTAGNTIYF.

This clonotype was seen ten or more times. V and J are TRBV27 and TRBJ2-7, with 13 bases fitting TRBD2. Losses at the gene ends were 5 bases for V and 0 bases for J; bases not matched to a gene: 13. There are 19 residues in the CDR3. CDR1 MNHEY and CDR2 SMNVEV come from the germline V gene (reference sequence). CDR3 nucleotides: TGTGCCAGCAGTCCCCAAATTGTCGGACTAGCGGGAGCCTCCTACGAGCAGTACTTC. Encoded protein: CASSPQIVGLAGASYEQYF.

This rearrangement joins TRBV5-5 to TRBJ1-5; TRBD1 matches 8 bases. CDR1 and CDR2 from the germline V gene are SGHKS and YYEKEE (reference sequence). This CDR3 has 16 residues. J gave up 0 bases and V 4 bases, and 6 bases lay outside the gene matches. The CDR3 nucleotides read TGTGCCAGCAGCCACCGACAGGGGCTTAGCAATCAGCCCCAGCATTTT. The encoded protein is CASSHRQGLSNQPQHF.

The gene calls are TRBV19 and TRBJ1-2; D is undetermined. V was shortened by 3 bases and J by 3 bases, with 11 bases between the two germline ends. CDR1 LNHDA and CDR2 SQIVND come from the germline V gene (reference sequence). The CDR3 runs 14 residues. Written as DNA, the CDR3 is TGTGCCAGTAGTATGGACGCTCTATACTATGGCTACACCTTC. It translates to CASSMDALYYGYTF. Full variable domain (rest looked up from reference TRBV19 and TRBJ1-2): DGGITQSPKYLFRKEGQNVTLSCEQNLNHDAMYWYRQDPGQGLRLIYYSQIVNDFQKGDIAEGYSVSREKKESFPLTVTSAQKNPTAFYLCASSMDALYYGYTFGSGTRLTVV.

This clonotype was recorded many times. V usage is TRBV3-1 and J usage is TRBJ2-7; TRBD2 matches 8 bases. The V gene's germline CDR1 is LGHDT and CDR2 YNNKEL (reference sequence). This CDR3 region has 15 residues. V lost 1 base and J lost 1; bases outside the gene matches: 3. CDR3 protein: CASSQVSSGSYEQYF. CDR3 nucleotide sequence: TGTGCCAGCAGCCAAGTCTCTAGCGGGTCCTACGAGCAGTACTTC.

In its sample, this clonotype was seen a few times. The V and J genes are TRBV29-1 and TRBJ2-2; D ambiguous. The CDR3 is 12 residues long. In germline, CDR1 is SQVTM, CDR2 ANQGSEA. The V end lost 4 bases, the J end lost 6 bases, and 9 bases lay between the germline ends. CDR3 DNA sequence: TGCAGCGTTGTGGCGTCTCCCGGGGAGCTGTTTTTT. Translated, it gives CSVVASPGELFF.

V usage is TRBV7-9 and J usage is TRBJ2-1; TRBD1 is a possible D gene (5 bases). CDR1 SEHNR and CDR2 FQNEAQ come from the germline V gene (reference sequence). With 5 bases removed from V and 3 bases from J, the gap between germline ends came to 11 bases. The CDR3 loop spans 14 amino acids. The CDR3 nucleotides read TGTGCCAGCAGCCCTGACAGCTTCTACAATGAGCAGTTCTTC. As protein: CASSPDSFYNEQFF.

This clonotype appeared many times. V usage is TRBV7-9 and J usage is TRBJ2-7, with D possibly being TRBD1 or TRBD2 (6 bases each). Germline values: CDR1 SEHNR, CDR2 FQNEAQ (reference sequence). This CDR3 is 15 amino acids long. The germline V and J ends were trimmed by 1 base and 5 bases, with 15 bases remaining between them. The DNA of the CDR3 is TGTGCCAGCAGCTTAGGGACCGGGGGCTACGACGAGCAGTACTTC. As protein: CASSLGTGGYDEQYF.

This clonotype was seen many times. The genes are TRBV20-1 and TRBJ2-7, with D possibly being TRBD2 (6 bases). Deletions cut 4 bases from V and 1 base from J, with 14 bases between. The CDR3 length is 14 residues. CDR1 and CDR2 (germline): DFQATT, SNEGSKA (reference sequence). The CDR3 DNA reads as TGCAGTGCTACGGAGGGAGGAGGGTCCTACGAGCAGTACTTC. As protein: CSATEGGGSYEQYF.

This clonotype was recorded many times. This sequence joins TRBV12-3 or TRBV12-4 and TRBJ2-1, with TRBD2 identical over 9 bases. The CDR3 covers 18 residues. V dropped 6 bases and J dropped 1; count of bases not matched to a gene: 13. The CDR3, as DNA: TGTGCCAGCAGCCCCTGGGTATTCGCGGGAGGGTCCTACAATGAGCAGTTCTTC. It is translated as CASSPWVFAGGSYNEQFF.

The chain uses TRBV4-3 and TRBJ1-6; 7 nucleotides align to TRBD1. Looked up from germline, CDR1 is LGHNA and CDR2 is YSLEER. The J segment lost 9 bases and the V segment lost 4 bases, leaving 12 bases of the junction unmatched. There are 16 residues in the CDR3. CDR3 in amino acids: CASSRSLRDRISPLHF. CDR3 coding DNA: TGCGCCAGCAGCCGATCTCTTCGGGACAGAATTTCACCCCTCCACTTT.

At least ten counts were recorded for this clonotype. The chain is built from TRBV7-8 and TRBJ2-7; D gene unclear. Trimming cost V 1 base and J 0 bases, with 13 bases left between them. The CDR3 spans 16 residues. The germline V gene encodes CDR1 SGHVS and CDR2 FQNEAQ. The CDR3 coding sequence is TGTGCCAGCAGCTTAGTCCCCCGGGTGAGCTCCTACGAGCAGTACTTC. Residues: CASSLVPRVSSYEQYF.

This clonotype occurred a few times. V is TRBV27 and J is TRBJ2-7; tentative D call: TRBD2 (7 bases). V lost 4 bases and J lost 3, with 13 bases in between. The CDR3 sequence is 14 residues long. CDR1 and CDR2 (germline): MNHEY, SMNVEV (reference sequence). The CDR3: CASSWRGPIYEQYF. In nucleotides, the CDR3 is TGTGCCAGCAGTTGGCGGGGGCCCATCTACGAGCAGTACTTC.

This clonotype was observed at least ten times. The V gene is TRBV28, the J gene TRBJ2-2; D gene ambiguous. Germline V CDR1 and CDR2: MDHEN, SYDVKM. CDR3 length: 12 residues. V gave up 3 bases and J gave up 7 bases, with 6 bases separating them. The CDR3 protein is CASSFAVGELFF. The CDR3 DNA sequence: TGTGCCAGCAGTTTCGCAGTCGGGGAGCTGTTTTTT.